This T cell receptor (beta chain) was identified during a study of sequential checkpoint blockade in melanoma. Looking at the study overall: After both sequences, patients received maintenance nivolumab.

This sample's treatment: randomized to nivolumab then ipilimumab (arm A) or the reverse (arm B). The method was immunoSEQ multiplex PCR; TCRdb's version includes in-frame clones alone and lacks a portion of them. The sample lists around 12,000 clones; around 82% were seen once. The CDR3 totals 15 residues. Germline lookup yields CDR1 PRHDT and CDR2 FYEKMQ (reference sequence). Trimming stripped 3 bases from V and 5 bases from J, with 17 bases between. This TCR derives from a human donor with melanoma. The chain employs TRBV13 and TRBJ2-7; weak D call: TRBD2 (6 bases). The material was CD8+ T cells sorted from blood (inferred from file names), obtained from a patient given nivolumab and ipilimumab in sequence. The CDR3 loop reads CASSFLTVAVNEQYF. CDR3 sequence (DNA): TGTGCCAGCAGCTTTTTGACAGTAGCGGTGAACGAGCAGTACTTC. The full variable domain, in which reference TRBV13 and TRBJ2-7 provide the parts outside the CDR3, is AAGVIQSPRHLIKEKRETATLKCYPIPRHDTVYWYQQGPGQDPQFLISFYEKMQSDKGSIPDRFSAQQFSDYHSELNMSSLELGDSALYFCASSFLTVAVNEQYFGPGTRLTVT.